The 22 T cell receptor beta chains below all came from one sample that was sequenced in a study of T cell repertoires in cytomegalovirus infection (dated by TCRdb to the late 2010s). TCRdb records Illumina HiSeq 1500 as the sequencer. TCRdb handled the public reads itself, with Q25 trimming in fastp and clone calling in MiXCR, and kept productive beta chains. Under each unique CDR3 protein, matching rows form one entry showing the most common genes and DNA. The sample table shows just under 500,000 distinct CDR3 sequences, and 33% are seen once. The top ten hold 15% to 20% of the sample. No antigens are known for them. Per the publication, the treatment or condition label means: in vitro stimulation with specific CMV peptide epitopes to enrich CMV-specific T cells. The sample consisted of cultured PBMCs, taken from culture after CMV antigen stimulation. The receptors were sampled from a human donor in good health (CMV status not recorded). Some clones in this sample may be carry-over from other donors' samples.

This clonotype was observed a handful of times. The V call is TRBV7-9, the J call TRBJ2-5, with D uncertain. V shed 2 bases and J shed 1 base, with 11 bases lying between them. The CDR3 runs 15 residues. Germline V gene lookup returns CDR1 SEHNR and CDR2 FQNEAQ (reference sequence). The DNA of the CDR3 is TGTGCCAGCAGCTTACCGGGCCAGCCCCAAGAGACCCAGTACTTC. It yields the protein CASSLPGQPQETQYF.

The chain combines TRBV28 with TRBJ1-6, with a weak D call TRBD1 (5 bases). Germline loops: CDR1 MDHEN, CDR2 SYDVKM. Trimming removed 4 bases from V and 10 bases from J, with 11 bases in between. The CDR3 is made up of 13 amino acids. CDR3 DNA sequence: TGTGCCAGCAGTTGGGGGGGGACCTCACCCCTCCACTTT. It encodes CASSWGGTSPLHF.

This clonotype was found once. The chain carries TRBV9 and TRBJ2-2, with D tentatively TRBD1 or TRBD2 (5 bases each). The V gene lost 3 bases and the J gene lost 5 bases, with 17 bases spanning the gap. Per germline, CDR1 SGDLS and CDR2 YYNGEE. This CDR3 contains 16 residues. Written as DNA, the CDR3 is TGTGCCAGCAGCGATGGGCCGGGACCGCGGACCGGGGAGCTGTTTTTT. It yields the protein CASSDGPGPRTGELFF.

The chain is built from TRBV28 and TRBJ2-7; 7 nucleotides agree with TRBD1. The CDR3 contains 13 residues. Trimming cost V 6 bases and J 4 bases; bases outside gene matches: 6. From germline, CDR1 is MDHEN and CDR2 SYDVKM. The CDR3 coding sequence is TGTGCCAGCAGCCCTGTGGGACAGTACGAGCAGTACTTC. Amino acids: CASSPVGQYEQYF. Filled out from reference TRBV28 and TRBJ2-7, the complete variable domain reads DVKVTQSSRYLVKRTGEKVFLECVQDMDHENMFWYRQDPGLGLRLIYFSYDVKMKEKGDIPEGYSVSREKKERFSLILESASTNQTSMYLCASSPVGQYEQYFGPGTRLTVT.

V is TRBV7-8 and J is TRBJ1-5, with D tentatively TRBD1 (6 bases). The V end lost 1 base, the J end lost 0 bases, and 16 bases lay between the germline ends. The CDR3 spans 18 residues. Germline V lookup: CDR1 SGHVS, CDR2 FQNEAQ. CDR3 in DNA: TGTGCCAGCAGCTTAGTTGGCAGGGGCCTATATAGCAATCAGCCCCAGCATTTT. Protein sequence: CASSLVGRGLYSNQPQHF.

CDR3 loop: CATSRRPGGNIAKNIQYF. CDR3 nucleotides: TGTGCCACCAGCAGACGGCCAGGGGGAAATATAGCCAAAAACATTCAGTACTTC. The chain joins TRBV15 to TRBJ2-4; 7 nucleotides line up with TRBD1. V shed 2 bases and J 0 bases; nucleotides not matched to a gene: 10. CDR3 size: 18 residues. The germline V gene encodes CDR1 LNHNV and CDR2 YYDKDF (reference sequence).

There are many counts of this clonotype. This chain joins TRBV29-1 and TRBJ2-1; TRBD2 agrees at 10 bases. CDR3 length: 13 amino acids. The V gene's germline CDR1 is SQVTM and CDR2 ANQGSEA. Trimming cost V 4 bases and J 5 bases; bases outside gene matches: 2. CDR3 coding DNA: TGCAGCGTTGGGACTAGCGGAAACAATGAGCAGTTCTTC. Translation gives CSVGTSGNNEQFF.

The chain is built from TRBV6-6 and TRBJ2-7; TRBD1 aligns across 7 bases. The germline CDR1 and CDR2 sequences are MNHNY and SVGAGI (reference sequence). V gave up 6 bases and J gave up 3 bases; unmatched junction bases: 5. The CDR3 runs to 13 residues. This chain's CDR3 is CASRITGDYEQYV. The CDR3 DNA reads TGTGCCAGCAGAATCACAGGGGACTACGAGCAGTACGTC.

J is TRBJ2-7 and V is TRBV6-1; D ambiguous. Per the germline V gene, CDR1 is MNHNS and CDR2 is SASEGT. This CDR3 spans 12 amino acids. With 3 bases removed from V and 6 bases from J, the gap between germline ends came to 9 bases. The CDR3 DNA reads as TGTGCCAGCAGTGATAGTCTAGGCGAGCAGTACGTC. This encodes CASSDSLGEQYV.

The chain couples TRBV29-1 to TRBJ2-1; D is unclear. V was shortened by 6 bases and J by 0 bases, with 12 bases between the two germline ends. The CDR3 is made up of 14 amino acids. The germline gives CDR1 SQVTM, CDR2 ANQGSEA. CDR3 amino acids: CSVGGLSSYNEQFF. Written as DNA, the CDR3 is TGCAGCGTCGGCGGCTTAAGCTCCTACAATGAGCAGTTCTTC.

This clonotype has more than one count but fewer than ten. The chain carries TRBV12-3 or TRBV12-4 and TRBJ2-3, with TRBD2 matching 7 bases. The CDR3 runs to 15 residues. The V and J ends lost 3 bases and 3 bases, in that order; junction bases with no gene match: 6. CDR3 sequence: CASSLVLARTDTQYF. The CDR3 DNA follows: TGTGCCAGCAGTTTGGTACTAGCGAGAACAGATACGCAGTATTTT.

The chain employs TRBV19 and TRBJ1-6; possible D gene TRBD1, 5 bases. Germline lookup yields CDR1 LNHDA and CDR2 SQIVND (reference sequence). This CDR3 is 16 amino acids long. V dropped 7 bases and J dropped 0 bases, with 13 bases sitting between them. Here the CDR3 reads CASNRGRSSYNSPLHF. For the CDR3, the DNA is TGTGCCAGTAACCGGGGCAGGAGCTCCTATAATTCACCCCTCCACTTT.

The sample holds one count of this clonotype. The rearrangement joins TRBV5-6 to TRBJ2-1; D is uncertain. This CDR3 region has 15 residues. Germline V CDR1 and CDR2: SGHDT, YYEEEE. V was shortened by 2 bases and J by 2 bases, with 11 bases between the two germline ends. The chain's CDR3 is CASSFTLLAYNEQFF. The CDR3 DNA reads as TGTGCCAGCAGCTTCACGTTGTTGGCCTACAATGAGCAGTTCTTC.

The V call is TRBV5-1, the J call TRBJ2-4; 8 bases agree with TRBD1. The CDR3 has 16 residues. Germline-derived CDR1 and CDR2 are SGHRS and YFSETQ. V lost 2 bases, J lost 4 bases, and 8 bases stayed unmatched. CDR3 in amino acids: CASSFLQGAAKNIQYF. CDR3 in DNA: TGCGCCAGCAGCTTCCTCCAGGGGGCCGCAAAAAACATTCAGTACTTC.

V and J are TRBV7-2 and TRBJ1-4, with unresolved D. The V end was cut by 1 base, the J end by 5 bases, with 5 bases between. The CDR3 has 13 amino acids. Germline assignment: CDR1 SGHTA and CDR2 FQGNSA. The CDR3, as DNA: TGTGCCAGCAGCTTAGAAGTAAATGAAAAACTGTTTTTT. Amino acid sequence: CASSLEVNEKLFF.

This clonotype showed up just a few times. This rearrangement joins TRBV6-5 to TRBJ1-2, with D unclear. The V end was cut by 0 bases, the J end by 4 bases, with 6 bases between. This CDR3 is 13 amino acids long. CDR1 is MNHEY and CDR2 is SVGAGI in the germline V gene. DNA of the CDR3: TGTGCCAGCAGTTACTCGATGGGCTATGGCTACACCTTC. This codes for CASSYSMGYGYTF.

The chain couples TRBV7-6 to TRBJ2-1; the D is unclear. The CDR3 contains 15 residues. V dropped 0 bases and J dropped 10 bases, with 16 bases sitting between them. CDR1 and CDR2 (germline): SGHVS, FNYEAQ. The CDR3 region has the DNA TGTGCCAGCAGCTTAGCTCAAGGGCAACTTAGAGAGCAGTTCTTC. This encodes CASSLAQGQLREQFF. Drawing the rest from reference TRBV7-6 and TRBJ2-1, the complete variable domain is GAGVSQSPRYKVTKRGQDVALRCDPISGHVSLYWYRQALGQGPEFLTYFNYEAQQDKSGLPNDRFSAERPEGSISTLTIQRTEQRDSAMYRCASSLAQGQLREQFFGPGTRLTVL.

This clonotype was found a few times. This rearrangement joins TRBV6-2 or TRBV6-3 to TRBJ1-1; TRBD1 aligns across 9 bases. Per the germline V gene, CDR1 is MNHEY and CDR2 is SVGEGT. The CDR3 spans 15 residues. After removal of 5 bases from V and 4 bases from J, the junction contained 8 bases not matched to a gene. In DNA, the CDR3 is TGTGCCAGCAGTCTCCTCGGGACAGGGCTCACTGAAGCTTTCTTT. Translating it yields CASSLLGTGLTEAFF.

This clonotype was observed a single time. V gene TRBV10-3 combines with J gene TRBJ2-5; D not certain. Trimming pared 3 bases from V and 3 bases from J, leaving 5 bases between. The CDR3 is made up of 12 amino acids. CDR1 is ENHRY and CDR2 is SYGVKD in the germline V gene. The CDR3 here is CAISDQEETQYF. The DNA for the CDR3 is TGTGCCATCAGTGATCAGGAAGAGACCCAGTACTTC.

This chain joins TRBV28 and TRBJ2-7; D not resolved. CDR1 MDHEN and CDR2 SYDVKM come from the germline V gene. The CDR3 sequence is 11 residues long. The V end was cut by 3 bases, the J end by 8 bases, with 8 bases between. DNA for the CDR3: TGTGCCAGCAGTTTGGGTGAGAAGCAGTACTTC. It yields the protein CASSLGEKQYF.

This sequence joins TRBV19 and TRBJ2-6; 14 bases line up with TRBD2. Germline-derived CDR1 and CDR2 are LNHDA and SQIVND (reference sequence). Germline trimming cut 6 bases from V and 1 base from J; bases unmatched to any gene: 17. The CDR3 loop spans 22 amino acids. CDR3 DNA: TGTGCCAGTAGCGGACAGGGACTAGCGGGAGCAAATCCCTCATCTGGGGCCAACGTCCTGACTTTC. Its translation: CASSGQGLAGANPSSGANVLTF.

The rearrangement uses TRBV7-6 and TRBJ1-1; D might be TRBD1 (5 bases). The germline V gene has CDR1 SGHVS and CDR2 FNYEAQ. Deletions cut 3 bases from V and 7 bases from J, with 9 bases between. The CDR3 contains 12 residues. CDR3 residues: CASSLERGEAFF. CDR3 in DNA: TGTGCCAGCAGCTTGGAAAGGGGTGAAGCTTTCTTT. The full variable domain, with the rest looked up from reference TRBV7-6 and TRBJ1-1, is GAGVSQSPRYKVTKRGQDVALRCDPISGHVSLYWYRQALGQGPEFLTYFNYEAQQDKSGLPNDRFSAERPEGSISTLTIQRTEQRDSAMYRCASSLERGEAFFGQGTRLTVV.